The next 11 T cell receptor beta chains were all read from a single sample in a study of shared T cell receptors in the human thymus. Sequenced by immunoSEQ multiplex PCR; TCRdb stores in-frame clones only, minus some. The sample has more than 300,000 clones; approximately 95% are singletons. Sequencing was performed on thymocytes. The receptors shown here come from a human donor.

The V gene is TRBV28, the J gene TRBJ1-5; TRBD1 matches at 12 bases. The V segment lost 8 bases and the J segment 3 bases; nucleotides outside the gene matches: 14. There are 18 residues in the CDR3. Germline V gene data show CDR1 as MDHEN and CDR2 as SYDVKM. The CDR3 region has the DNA TGTGCCAGCGGGCCCCCCCGGGACAGGGGGCGCGACAATCAGCCCCAGCATTTT. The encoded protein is CASGPPRDRGRDNQPQHF.

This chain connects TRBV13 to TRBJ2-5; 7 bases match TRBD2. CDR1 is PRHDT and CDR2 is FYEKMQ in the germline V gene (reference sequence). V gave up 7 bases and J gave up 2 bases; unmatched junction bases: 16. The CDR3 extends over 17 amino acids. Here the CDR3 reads CASIQGKAAGGQETQYF. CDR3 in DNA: TGTGCCAGCATCCAAGGGAAAGCGGCCGGGGGGCAAGAGACCCAGTACTTC.

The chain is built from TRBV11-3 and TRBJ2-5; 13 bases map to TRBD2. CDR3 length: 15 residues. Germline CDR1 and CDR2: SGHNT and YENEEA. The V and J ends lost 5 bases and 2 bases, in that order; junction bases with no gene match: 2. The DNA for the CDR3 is TGTGCCAGCAGCGCACTAGCGGGGGGGCAAGAGACCCAGTACTTC. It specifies CASSALAGGQETQYF.

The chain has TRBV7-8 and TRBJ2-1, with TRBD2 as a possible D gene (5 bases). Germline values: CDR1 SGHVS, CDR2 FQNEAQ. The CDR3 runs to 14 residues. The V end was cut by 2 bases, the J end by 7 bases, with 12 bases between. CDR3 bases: TGTGCCAGCAGCTTAACACTAGTCGGGAATGAGCAGTTCTTC. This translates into CASSLTLVGNEQFF.

CDR3 residues: CASKEREGTGELFF. CDR3 coding DNA: TGTGCCAGCAAGGAGCGGGAGGGGACCGGGGAGCTGTTTTTT. The genes are TRBV6-4 and TRBJ2-2; 10 nucleotides agree with TRBD2. V was clipped by 7 bases and J by 5 bases; unmatched bases: 4. Germline CDR1 is MRHNA and CDR2 is SNTAGT. The CDR3 totals 14 residues.

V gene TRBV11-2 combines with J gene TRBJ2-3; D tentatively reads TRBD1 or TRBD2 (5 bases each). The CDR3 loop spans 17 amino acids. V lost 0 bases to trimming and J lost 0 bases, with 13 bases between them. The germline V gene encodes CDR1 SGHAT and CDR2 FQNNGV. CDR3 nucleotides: TGTGCCAGCAGCTTAGAATGGGGGAATACTAGCACAGATACGCAGTATTTT. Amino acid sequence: CASSLEWGNTSTDTQYF. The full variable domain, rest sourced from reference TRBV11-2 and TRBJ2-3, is EAGVAQSPRYKIIEKRQSVAFWCNPISGHATLYWYQQILGQGPKLLIQFQNNGVVDDSQLPKDRFSAERLKGVDSTLKIQPAKLEDSAVYLCASSLEWGNTSTDTQYFGPGTRLTVL.

CDR3 DNA sequence: TGTGCCAGCAGCAAAGTCCCGACTAGCGGGACTGGGTACGAGCAGTACTTC. It is translated as CASSKVPTSGTGYEQYF. The chain uses TRBV21-1 and TRBJ2-7; the listed D gene, TRBD2, was not tested against the DNA. TRBV21-1 is termed a pseudogene. There are 17 residues in the CDR3.

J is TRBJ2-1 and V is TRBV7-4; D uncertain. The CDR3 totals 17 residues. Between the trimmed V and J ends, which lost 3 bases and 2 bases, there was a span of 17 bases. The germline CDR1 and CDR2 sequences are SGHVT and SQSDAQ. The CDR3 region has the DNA TGTGCCAGCAGCTTCCCCCTGGGCGAGGCTCCCTACAATGAGCAGTTCTTC. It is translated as CASSFPLGEAPYNEQFF.

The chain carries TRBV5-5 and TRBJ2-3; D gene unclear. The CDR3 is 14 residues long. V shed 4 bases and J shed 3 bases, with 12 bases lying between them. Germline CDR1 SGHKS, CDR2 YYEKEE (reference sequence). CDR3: CASSPWVRTDTQYF. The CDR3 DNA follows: TGTGCCAGCAGCCCCTGGGTTAGGACAGATACGCAGTATTTT.

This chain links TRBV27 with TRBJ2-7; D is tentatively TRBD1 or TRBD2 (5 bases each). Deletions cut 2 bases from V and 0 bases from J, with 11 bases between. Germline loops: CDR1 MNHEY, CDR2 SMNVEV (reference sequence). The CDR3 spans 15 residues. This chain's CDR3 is CASSLDGTASYEQYF. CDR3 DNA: TGTGCCAGCAGTTTAGACGGGACCGCCTCCTACGAGCAGTACTTC.

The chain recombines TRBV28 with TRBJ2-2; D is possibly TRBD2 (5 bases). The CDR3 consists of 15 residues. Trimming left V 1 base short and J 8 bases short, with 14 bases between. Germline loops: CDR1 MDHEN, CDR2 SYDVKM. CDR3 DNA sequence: TGTGCCAGCAGTTTATCGTCTAGCCGGAGAGGGGAGCTGTTTTTT. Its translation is CASSLSSSRRGELFF.